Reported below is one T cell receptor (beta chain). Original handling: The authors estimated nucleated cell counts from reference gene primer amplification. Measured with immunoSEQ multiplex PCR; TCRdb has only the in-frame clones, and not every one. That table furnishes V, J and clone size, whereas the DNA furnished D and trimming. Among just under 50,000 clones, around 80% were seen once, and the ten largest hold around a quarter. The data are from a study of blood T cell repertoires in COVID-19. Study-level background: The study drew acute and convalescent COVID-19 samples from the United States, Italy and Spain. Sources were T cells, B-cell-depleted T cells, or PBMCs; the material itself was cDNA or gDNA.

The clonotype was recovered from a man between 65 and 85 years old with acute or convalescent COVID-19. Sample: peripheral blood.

CDR3 protein: CASSVRGASTDTQYF. DNA for the CDR3: TGTGCCAGCAGCGTACGGGGGGCATCCACAGATACGCAGTATTTT. The V gene is TRBV9, the J gene TRBJ2-3, with D maybe TRBD2 (7 bases). The germline gives CDR1 SGDLS, CDR2 YYNGEE. The CDR3 consists of 15 residues. Trimming cost V 1 base and J 2 bases, with 11 bases left between them.